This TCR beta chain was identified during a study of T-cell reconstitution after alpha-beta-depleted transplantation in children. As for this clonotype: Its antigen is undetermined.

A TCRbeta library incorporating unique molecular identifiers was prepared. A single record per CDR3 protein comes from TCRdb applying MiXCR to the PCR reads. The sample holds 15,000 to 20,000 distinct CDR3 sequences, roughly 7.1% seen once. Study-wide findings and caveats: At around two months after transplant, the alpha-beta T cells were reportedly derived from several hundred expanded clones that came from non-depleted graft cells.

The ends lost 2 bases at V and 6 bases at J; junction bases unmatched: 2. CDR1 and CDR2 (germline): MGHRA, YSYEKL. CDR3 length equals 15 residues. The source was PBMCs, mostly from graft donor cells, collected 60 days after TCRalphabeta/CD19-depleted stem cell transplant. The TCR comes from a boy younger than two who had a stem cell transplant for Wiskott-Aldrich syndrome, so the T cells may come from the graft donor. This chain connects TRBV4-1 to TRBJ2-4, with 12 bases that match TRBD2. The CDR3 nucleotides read TGCGCCAGCAGCCAACTAGCGGGAGGGCCAAACATTCAGTACTTC. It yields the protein CASSQLAGGPNIQYF.